This T cell receptor beta chain comes out of a study of technical replicates of blood from several donors. The CDR3 is made up of 11 amino acids. The ends were cut back, 3 bases at V and 5 bases at J, with 4 bases in the middle. Germline V gene data show CDR1 as MNHEY and CDR2 as SVGAGI. This clone appeared a single time. The table came from immunoSEQ multiplex PCR; TCRdb's copy has only in-frame clones and leaves some out. The sample carries about 61,000 clones, 95% to 98% recorded once. Sequencing input: T cells isolated from PBMCs. The V call is TRBV6-5, the J call TRBJ2-5, with no clear D. The source of this sequence is a human donor in good health. CDR3 loop: CASSYQETQYF. The DNA of the CDR3 is TGTGCCAGCAGTTATCAGGAGACCCAGTACTTC.